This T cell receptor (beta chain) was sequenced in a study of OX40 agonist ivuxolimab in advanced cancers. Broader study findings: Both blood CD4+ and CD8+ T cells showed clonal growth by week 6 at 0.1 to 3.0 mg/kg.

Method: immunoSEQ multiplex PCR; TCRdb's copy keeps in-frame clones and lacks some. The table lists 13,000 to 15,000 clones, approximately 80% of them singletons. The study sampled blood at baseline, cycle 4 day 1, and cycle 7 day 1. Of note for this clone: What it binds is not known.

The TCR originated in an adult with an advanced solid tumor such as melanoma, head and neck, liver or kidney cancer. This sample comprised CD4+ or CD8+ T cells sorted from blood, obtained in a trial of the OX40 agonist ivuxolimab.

In DNA form, the CDR3 reads TGTGCCAGCAGCTTAATAGCGGGAGTCGGTGAGCAGTTCTTC. Amino acids: CASSLIAGVGEQFF. V is TRBV7-3 and J is TRBJ2-1, with 9 bases fitting TRBD2. J gave up 9 bases and V 1 base, and 4 bases lay outside the gene matches. Germline V gene data show CDR1 as SGHTA and CDR2 as FQGTGA. The CDR3 is 14 amino acids.